This T cell receptor (beta chain) was sequenced in a study of Ad26.COV2.S vaccination and SARS-CoV-2 variants. This sample's treatment: over 15 received Ad26.COV2.S at low or high dose, single or two shots; five or six received placebo; per-sample allocation not given. Each sample was drawn 63 days after the first injection (of vaccine or placebo). Donation came from an adult in Boston who was aged 18-55 years. Germline values: CDR1 LGHNA, CDR2 YSLEER. Trimming stripped 5 bases from V and 3 bases from J, with 10 bases between. The CDR3 is 13 amino acids. Clones were read by immunoSEQ multiplex PCR, and TCRdb kept only the in-frame ones, dropping some. The sample lists about 680,000 clones, about 90% seen once, with about 1.5% in the top ten.

This sample comprised peripheral blood, obtained in a trial of Ad26.COV2.S vaccine versus placebo. The TCR comes from a person aged 18-65 years who received the Ad26.COV2.S COVID-19 vaccine or a placebo. The J gene is TRBJ2-5, the V gene TRBV4-3; maybe TRBD1 (6 bases). The CDR3 loop reads CASSWTVEETQYF. CDR3 DNA: TGCGCCAGCAGCTGGACAGTAGAAGAGACCCAGTACTTC.